These 27 T cell receptor beta chains were sequenced from one sample in a study of PD-L1 blockade in urothelial cancer. Sequencing was performed with immunoSEQ multiplex PCR; in TCRdb, only in-frame clones are kept and a portion is missing. The table has 20,000 to 25,000 clones, around 90% seen once. The time point: peripheral blood 6 weeks after treatment start. This material consisted of PBMCs, taken around atezolizumab (anti-PD-L1) treatment. These receptor sequences come from a woman aged 60 to 75 with urothelial cancer.

This chain joins TRBV19 and TRBJ2-7, with D unclear. V lost 1 base, J lost 0 bases, and 7 bases lay in between. CDR1 LNHDA and CDR2 SQIVND come from the germline V gene (reference sequence). This CDR3 comprises 14 residues. The DNA of the CDR3 is TGTGCCAGTAGTATAGGGGCCTACTCCTACGAGCAGTACTTC. Protein: CASSIGAYSYEQYF.

The chain uses TRBV7-3 and TRBJ2-1; no firm D call. The CDR3 is made up of 13 amino acids. V dropped 3 bases and J dropped 6 bases, with 9 bases sitting between them. Germline values: CDR1 SGHTA, CDR2 FQGTGA. The CDR3 coding sequence is TGTGCCAGCAGCTTTACACATGGCAATGAGCAGTTCTTC. The encoded protein is CASSFTHGNEQFF.

V is TRBV5-1 and J is TRBJ2-5; 8 bases fit TRBD1. Germline V CDR1 and CDR2: SGHRS, YFSETQ. Germline trimming cut 4 bases from V and 2 bases from J; bases unmatched to any gene: 10. The CDR3 sequence is 16 residues long. The CDR3 region is CASSTIGTGQQETQYF. CDR3 in DNA: TGCGCCAGCAGCACCATAGGGACAGGTCAACAAGAGACCCAGTACTTC.

This rearrangement joins TRBV7-2 to TRBJ2-3, with 9 bases aligning to TRBD2. Trimming removed 4 bases from V and 4 bases from J; junction bases left unmatched: 6. This CDR3 contains 15 residues. Germline loops: CDR1 SGHTA, CDR2 FQGNSA. CDR3 amino acids: CASSSAGGQPDTQYF. The CDR3 DNA follows: TGTGCCAGCAGCTCGGCGGGGGGGCAGCCAGATACGCAGTATTTT.

This clone appeared once. The rearrangement joins TRBV19 to TRBJ2-2; 7 nucleotides line up with TRBD1. This CDR3 contains 14 residues. Unmatched junction bases numbered 5, after V lost 5 bases and J lost 5 bases. Per the germline V gene, CDR1 is LNHDA and CDR2 is SQIVND (reference sequence). CDR3 in amino acids: CASSVNRGTGELFF. DNA for the CDR3: TGTGCCAGTAGTGTCAACAGGGGAACCGGGGAGCTGTTTTTT.

This clone was seen once. This chain links TRBV11-3 with TRBJ2-1; the match to TRBD2 covers 9 bases. Germline CDR1 reads SGHNT; CDR2 reads YENEEA. V gave up 0 bases and J gave up 1 base; unmatched junction bases: 7. The CDR3 spans 18 residues. The CDR3 protein is CASSLDGASGVSYNEQFF. The CDR3 DNA reads TGTGCCAGCAGCTTAGATGGGGCTAGCGGGGTTTCCTACAATGAGCAGTTCTTC.

This clone was found once. The V and J genes are TRBV10-2 and TRBJ2-5; 10 bases are a match to TRBD2. Germline V gene sequence: CDR1 WSHSY, CDR2 SAAADI. The CDR3 runs to 13 residues. The trim removed 6 bases at V and 5 bases at J, leaving 3 bases unmatched. The CDR3 loop reads CASRDSGGETQYF. CDR3 in DNA: TGCGCCAGCAGGGATAGCGGGGGGGAGACCCAGTACTTC.

The J gene is TRBJ1-5, the V gene TRBV28; 12 bases line up with TRBD1. The CDR3 loop spans 15 amino acids. Germline V gene data show CDR1 as MDHEN and CDR2 as SYDVKM. With 3 bases clipped from V and 5 bases from J, the junction kept 2 bases outside the gene matches. The CDR3 region has the DNA TGTGCCAGCAGTTTTGGGACAGGGGGCGATCAGCCCCAGCATTTT. Its translation is CASSFGTGGDQPQHF.

The rearrangement uses TRBV15 and TRBJ1-1; D is possibly TRBD1 (5 bases). Trimming left V 2 bases short and J 2 bases short, with 15 bases between. This CDR3 spans 16 amino acids. Germline V lookup: CDR1 LNHNV, CDR2 YYDKDF (reference sequence). The CDR3 region has the DNA TGTGCCACCAGCAGACGCCTAGGGGTCTATAACACTGAAGCTTTCTTT. Amino acids: CATSRRLGVYNTEAFF.

CDR3 loop: CASSPSMDLGEKLFF. The DNA for the CDR3 is TGCGCCAGCAGCCCTTCCATGGACTTGGGCGAAAAACTGTTTTTT. This chain links TRBV4-3 with TRBJ1-4; D ambiguous. Germline V gene lookup returns CDR1 LGHNA and CDR2 YSLEER. The CDR3 runs 15 residues. With 4 bases removed from V and 8 bases from J, the gap between germline ends came to 17 bases.

This chain uses TRBV28 with TRBJ1-2, with D possibly matching TRBD1 (5 bases). The germline CDR1 and CDR2 sequences are MDHEN and SYDVKM. The CDR3 has 12 residues. V lost 8 bases and J 4 bases, leaving 11 bases between the germline ends. The CDR3 sequence is CASGGFGYGYTF. The CDR3 bases are TGTGCCAGCGGGGGGTTTGGCTATGGCTACACCTTC.

This clone was recorded only once. The chain is built from TRBV18 and TRBJ2-7; D call uncertain. Germline V gene data show CDR1 as KGHSH and CDR2 as LQKENI. CDR3 size: 12 residues. Trimming removed 6 bases at V and 4 bases at J, with 10 bases between. CDR3 nucleotide sequence: TGTGCCAGCTCTGAGATATCGTACGAGCAGTACTTC. Amino acids: CASSEISYEQYF.

This clone was observed a single time. CDR3 coding DNA: TGTGCCAGCAGTTACTCGACAGGGAACACTGAAGCTTTCTTT. This encodes CASSYSTGNTEAFF. The rearrangement joins TRBV6-5 to TRBJ1-1; possibly TRBD1 for D (6 bases). This CDR3 is 14 amino acids long. Germline V gives CDR1 MNHEY, CDR2 SVGAGI. With 0 bases removed from V and 1 base from J, the gap between germline ends came to 6 bases.

The V and J genes are TRBV7-9 and TRBJ1-6; a possible D gene is TRBD1 (6 bases). V was cut by 4 bases and J by 9 bases, with 19 bases left in between. The CDR3 extends over 16 amino acids. Germline CDR1 and CDR2: SEHNR and FQNEAQ (reference sequence). CDR3 sequence: CASSSLGGADGSPLHF. The CDR3 region has the DNA TGTGCCAGCAGCTCTTTGGGGGGGGCGGACGGTTCACCCCTCCACTTT.

The count of this clone is one. The chain couples TRBV6-5 to TRBJ1-4; D possibly corresponds to TRBD1 (6 bases). Per the germline V gene, CDR1 is MNHEY and CDR2 is SVGAGI. Trimming pared 2 bases from V and 7 bases from J, leaving 17 bases between. This CDR3 comprises 16 residues. The chain's CDR3 is CASSYLIQGGTEKLFF. In nucleotides, the CDR3 is TGTGCCAGCAGTTACCTAATACAGGGAGGGACTGAAAAACTGTTTTTT.

CDR3 in amino acids: CASSGVGMNTEAFF. In DNA form, the CDR3 reads TGTGCCAGTAGTGGAGTTGGTATGAACACTGAAGCTTTCTTT. V and J are TRBV19 and TRBJ1-1; D is ambiguous. In germline, CDR1 is LNHDA, CDR2 SQIVND (reference sequence). V lost 5 bases, J lost 0 bases, and 10 bases lay in between. The CDR3 covers 14 residues.

V usage is TRBV11-2 and J usage is TRBJ2-2; TRBD1 aligns across 9 bases. There are 19 residues in the CDR3. Germline CDR1 and CDR2: SGHAT and FQNNGV. V lost 0 bases to trimming and J lost 1 base; unmatched junction nucleotides: 9. CDR3 in DNA: TGTGCCAGCAGCTTAGATCCTAGATCGACAGGGGGGAACACCGGGGAGCTGTTTTTT. It specifies CASSLDPRSTGGNTGELFF.

V gene TRBV27 combines with J gene TRBJ2-7; tentatively, D is TRBD1 (6 bases). CDR1 MNHEY and CDR2 SMNVEV come from the germline V gene (reference sequence). Trimming took off 5 bases at V and 2 bases at J, with 16 bases between the two ends. This CDR3 comprises 15 residues. CDR3 nucleotide sequence: TGTGCCAGCAGTCCCAAGGGGGTGCTAACCTACGAGCAGTACTTC. Residues: CASSPKGVLTYEQYF.

CDR3 nucleotides: TGTGCCAGCAGCCCGACAGGGAGCGGCAATGAGCAGTTCTTC. It yields the protein CASSPTGSGNEQFF. The chain recombines TRBV5-6 with TRBJ2-1; 7 bases are a match to TRBD1. The germline gives CDR1 SGHDT, CDR2 YYEEEE. CDR3 length: 14 residues. The V gene end was trimmed by 4 bases and the J gene end by 6 bases; junction bases not matched to a gene: 7. Using reference TRBV5-6 and TRBJ2-1 for the parts outside the CDR3, the full variable domain is DAGVTQSPTHLIKTRGQQVTLRCSPKSGHDTVSWYQQALGQGPQFIFQYYEEEERQRGNFPDRFSGHQFPNYSSELNVNALLLGDSALYLCASSPTGSGNEQFFGPGTRLTVL.

The chain recombines TRBV7-2 with TRBJ2-7; 10 bases fit TRBD2. V dropped 1 base and J dropped 4; count of bases not matched to a gene: 4. The CDR3 extends over 15 amino acids. Germline V CDR1 and CDR2: SGHTA, FQGNSA. The CDR3 nucleotides are TGTGCCAGCAGCTTAGTGCTAGCGGGGGTATACGAGCAGTACTTC. Translation: CASSLVLAGVYEQYF.

The V gene is TRBV7-2, the J gene TRBJ2-1; D may be TRBD1 (6 bases). The CDR3 totals 16 residues. The V end was cut by 2 bases, the J end by 5 bases, with 16 bases between. CDR1 is SGHTA, CDR2 FQGNSA, per germline. The CDR3 nucleotides read TGTGCCAGCAGCTTATTTACAGGGCTTCGACACAATGAGCAGTTCTTC. Protein product: CASSLFTGLRHNEQFF.

The V call is TRBV7-9, the J call TRBJ1-6; perhaps TRBD1 as D (5 bases). The CDR3 is 12 amino acids. Deletions cut 6 bases from V and 8 bases from J, with 8 bases between. Germline V gene data show CDR1 as SEHNR and CDR2 as FQNEAQ (reference sequence). CDR3 DNA: TGTGCCAGCAGTTCAGGGTATTCACCCCTCCACTTT. This sequence encodes CASSSGYSPLHF.

The genes are TRBV5-4 and TRBJ2-3; 15 bases map to TRBD2. Germline lookup yields CDR1 SGHNT and CDR2 YYREEE (reference sequence). This CDR3 region has 16 residues. The junction had 2 bases not matched to a gene; V was cut back by 4 bases and J by 2 bases. CDR3 nucleotide sequence: TGTGCCAGCAGCGGGACTAGCGGGAGGTACACAGATACGCAGTATTTT. Amino acids: CASSGTSGRYTDTQYF.

The chain uses TRBV29-1 and TRBJ2-2, with a weak D call TRBD2 (6 bases). The CDR3 has 14 amino acids. CDR1 is SQVTM and CDR2 is ANQGSEA in the germline V gene. Trimming took 4 bases from V and 4 from J, leaving 13 bases between them. This CDR3 is CSVVAGSGTGELFF. In DNA, the CDR3 is TGCAGCGTTGTGGCGGGGTCGGGCACCGGGGAGCTGTTTTTT.

This sequence joins TRBV5-5 and TRBJ2-1; 7 bases align to TRBD2. The CDR3 length is 12 residues. Germline V gene lookup returns CDR1 SGHKS and CDR2 YYEKEE (reference sequence). The junction had 4 bases not matched to a gene; V was cut back by 4 bases and J by 9 bases. The DNA of the CDR3 is TGTGCCAGCAGCCGGGGGGAGAGTGAGCAGTTCTTC. Translated, it gives CASSRGESEQFF. The whole variable domain, remainder taken from reference TRBV5-5 and TRBJ2-1, is DAGVTQSPTHLIKTRGQQVTLRCSPISGHKSVSWYQQVLGQGPQFIFQYYEKEERGRGNFPDRFSARQFPNYSSELNVNALLLGDSALYLCASSRGESEQFFGPGTRLTVL.

The genes are TRBV27 and TRBJ1-1, with a tentative D call TRBD1 (6 bases). V was trimmed by 5 bases and J by 4 bases, leaving 14 bases between them. Per germline, CDR1 MNHEY and CDR2 SMNVEV (reference sequence). This CDR3 comprises 14 residues. The CDR3 DNA is TGTGCCAGCAGTCCCGAGACAGGCACCACTGAAGCTTTCTTT. Residues: CASSPETGTTEAFF.

The chain carries TRBV11-3 and TRBJ2-3; 9 positions match TRBD1. Per the germline V gene, CDR1 is SGHNT and CDR2 is YENEEA. The CDR3 consists of 17 residues. V was pared by 5 bases and J by 4 bases, with 13 bases of the junction left unmatched. The CDR3 coding sequence is TGTGCCAGCAGCGGACTACAGGGGGCGGTGAAGGCAGATACGCAGTATTTT. This translates into CASSGLQGAVKADTQYF. Combining the CDR3 with reference TRBV11-3 and TRBJ2-3 gives the whole variable domain EAGVVQSPRYKIIEKKQPVAFWCNPISGHNTLYWYLQNLGQGPELLIRYENEEAVDDSQLPKDRFSAERLKGVDSTLKIQPAELGDSAVYLCASSGLQGAVKADTQYFGPGTRLTVL.